The rows below give T cell receptor beta chains drawn from one sample of a study of cytomegalovirus exposure and HLA in healthy donors. Measured with immunoSEQ multiplex PCR; TCRdb has only the in-frame clones, and not every one. The sample holds about 200,000 clones; 12% are singletons and the top ten take approximately 8.3%. What was sequenced was PBMCs. The receptors derive from a man between 50 and 59 years old in good health and CMV-seropositive. Each CDR3 is given with its conserved first and last residue. D genes are given only for firm matches. The size field is filled for only some rows; it gives once, few, many or a size class.

CDR3nt: TGTGCCACCAGCTGGCAGAACACCGGGGAGCTGTTTTTT; CDR3aa: CATSWQNTGELFF; v_gene: TRBV15; j_gene: TRBJ2-2; d_gene: NA; abundance: many
CDR3nt: TGTGCCAGCGTCCCCCGGGACAGAACAGATACGCAGTATTTT; CDR3aa: CASVPRDRTDTQYF; v_gene: TRBV19; j_gene: TRBJ2-3; d_gene: TRBD1; abundance: NA
CDR3nt: TGTGCCAGCAGCCAGGAGGGGGGGCGTGTCGGTGAGCAGTTCTTC; CDR3aa: CASSQEGGRVGEQFF; v_gene: TRBV7-2; j_gene: TRBJ2-1; d_gene: NA; abundance: NA
CDR3nt: TGTGCCAGCAGTGACTTTTGGGACAGGGGGCTAAATGAGCAGTTCTTC; CDR3aa: CASSDFWDRGLNEQFF; v_gene: TRBV6-1; j_gene: TRBJ2-1; d_gene: TRBD1; abundance: NA
CDR3nt: TGTGCCAGCTCCCTCGACAGGGCCACCGGGGAGCTGTTTTTT; CDR3aa: CASSLDRATGELFF; v_gene: TRBV18; j_gene: TRBJ2-2; d_gene: TRBD1; abundance: few
CDR3nt: TGTGCCAGCACCCCTTCCGCAGGCACTAATGAAAAACTGTTTTTT; CDR3aa: CASTPSAGTNEKLFF; v_gene: TRBV5-6; j_gene: TRBJ1-4; d_gene: NA; abundance: few
CDR3nt: TGTGCCAGCCGCCGTACAGGGTCTGGGACTGAAGCTTTCTTT; CDR3aa: CASRRTGSGTEAFF; v_gene: TRBV5-6; j_gene: TRBJ1-1; d_gene: NA; abundance: few
CDR3nt: TGTGCCAGCAGCGTAGGTCAGAGGGGAGGAAATGGCTACACCTTC; CDR3aa: CASSVGQRGGNGYTF; v_gene: TRBV9; j_gene: TRBJ1-2; d_gene: NA; abundance: few
CDR3nt: TGTGCCAGCAGGGGGCCTCGGCGGATAATTAATTCACCCCTCCACTTT; CDR3aa: CASRGPRRIINSPLHF; v_gene: TRBV2; j_gene: TRBJ1-6; d_gene: NA; abundance: NA
CDR3nt: TGTGCCAGCAGTTTCCCGGGGGTGAACACCGGGGAGCTGTTTTTT; CDR3aa: CASSFPGVNTGELFF; v_gene: TRBV28; j_gene: TRBJ2-2; d_gene: NA; abundance: NA
CDR3nt: TGTGCCAGCAGTTTAAAGGGGAGGGGAAACATTCAGTACTTC; CDR3aa: CASSLKGRGNIQYF; v_gene: TRBV27; j_gene: TRBJ2-4; d_gene: TRBD2; abundance: few
CDR3nt: TGTGCCAGTAGTATAGATCAAGGACAGAGCAATGAGCAGTTCTTC; CDR3aa: CASSIDQGQSNEQFF; v_gene: TRBV19; j_gene: TRBJ2-1; d_gene: NA; abundance: few
CDR3nt: TGTGCCAGCAGCCTCTTGGACAGGGGGCATCAGCCCCAGCATTTT; CDR3aa: CASSLLDRGHQPQHF; v_gene: TRBV28; j_gene: TRBJ1-5; d_gene: TRBD1; abundance: NA
CDR3nt: TGTGCCAGCACTAGCGGGGGGGAGACCCAGTACTTC; CDR3aa: CASTSGGETQYF; v_gene: TRBV6-6; j_gene: TRBJ2-5; d_gene: TRBD2; abundance: few
CDR3nt: TGTGCCAGCAGTGGGACAGGGATGAACACTGAAGCTTTCTTT; CDR3aa: CASSGTGMNTEAFF; v_gene: TRBV7-2; j_gene: TRBJ1-1; d_gene: TRBD1; abundance: few
CDR3nt: TGTGCCAGCAGCCGACAGGGGGCCACTGAAGCTTTCTTT; CDR3aa: CASSRQGATEAFF; v_gene: TRBV7-3; j_gene: TRBJ1-1; d_gene: TRBD1; abundance: NA
CDR3nt: TGCGCCAGCGCTGTCAACGCAGCTGGGGGCTACACCGGGGAGCTGTTTTTT; CDR3aa: CASAVNAAGGYTGELFF; v_gene: TRBV5-1; j_gene: TRBJ2-2; d_gene: NA; abundance: NA
CDR3nt: TGTGCCAGTAGTATGTACAGGGGGCTGAGGTCAAATCAGCCCCAGCATTTT; CDR3aa: CASSMYRGLRSNQPQHF; v_gene: TRBV19; j_gene: TRBJ1-5; d_gene: TRBD1; abundance: NA
CDR3nt: TGTGCCAGCAGTTTGAAGCAGGCTGGAGCTTTCTTT; CDR3aa: CASSLKQAGAFF; v_gene: TRBV28; j_gene: TRBJ1-1; d_gene: NA; abundance: few
CDR3nt: TGTGCCTGGAGGGAGGGCGTGGGGTTTACTAATGAAAAACTGTTTTTT; CDR3aa: CAWREGVGFTNEKLFF; v_gene: TRBV30; j_gene: TRBJ1-4; d_gene: NA; abundance: few
CDR3nt: TGCGCCAGCAGCCAAGATTCAGTGCTAGCGGGGGGCACAGATACGCAGTATTTT; CDR3aa: CASSQDSVLAGGTDTQYF; v_gene: TRBV4-3; j_gene: TRBJ2-3; d_gene: TRBD2; abundance: NA
CDR3nt: TGTGCCACCTACGCCGGGACAGGGGGAATATACGAGCAGTACTTC; CDR3aa: CATYAGTGGIYEQYF; v_gene: TRBV10-3; j_gene: TRBJ2-7; d_gene: TRBD1; abundance: NA
CDR3nt: TGCGCCAGCAGCACGGGACTAGCGGGGGGCACAGATACGCAGTATTTT; CDR3aa: CASSTGLAGGTDTQYF; v_gene: TRBV5-1; j_gene: TRBJ2-3; d_gene: TRBD2; abundance: few
CDR3nt: TGCGCCAGCAGCCAAGATCTGCAGGGGAACACTGAAGCTTTCTTT; CDR3aa: CASSQDLQGNTEAFF; v_gene: TRBV4-3; j_gene: TRBJ1-1; d_gene: NA; abundance: few
CDR3nt: TGTGCCAGCAGCTTCGACAGGGGTGGCGGGGAGCTGTTTTTT; CDR3aa: CASSFDRGGGELFF; v_gene: TRBV5-6; j_gene: TRBJ2-2; d_gene: TRBD1; abundance: NA
CDR3nt: TGTGCCAGCAGTTCCTGGCAGGGAGGTAGAGAGACCCAGTACTTC; CDR3aa: CASSSWQGGRETQYF; v_gene: TRBV27; j_gene: TRBJ2-5; d_gene: NA; abundance: NA
CDR3nt: TGTGCCAGCAGCTTAGCGGCCGGGATGGAGACCCAGTACTTC; CDR3aa: CASSLAAGMETQYF; v_gene: TRBV7-9; j_gene: TRBJ2-5; d_gene: NA; abundance: NA
CDR3nt: TGTGCCAGCAGCGACGCAGGGATGGCTCAGCCCCAGCATTTT; CDR3aa: CASSDAGMAQPQHF; v_gene: TRBV5-8; j_gene: TRBJ1-5; d_gene: NA; abundance: few
CDR3nt: TGTGCCAGCAGCGCCGGGACTGGTCTTCGAACAAACATTCAGTACTTC; CDR3aa: CASSAGTGLRTNIQYF; v_gene: TRBV9; j_gene: TRBJ2-4; d_gene: NA; abundance: few
CDR3nt: TGTGCCAGCAGCCTGGACAGGGGCCCCACAGATACGCAGTATTTT; CDR3aa: CASSLDRGPTDTQYF; v_gene: TRBV7-8; j_gene: TRBJ2-3; d_gene: TRBD1; abundance: few
CDR3nt: TGTGCCAGCAGCTTCAACAGCTACAAAAACATTCAGTACTTC; CDR3aa: CASSFNSYKNIQYF; v_gene: TRBV7-2; j_gene: TRBJ2-4; d_gene: NA; abundance: few
CDR3nt: TGTGCCAGCAGCCGGGAGACCCAGTACTTC; CDR3aa: CASSRETQYF; v_gene: TRBV11-2; j_gene: TRBJ2-5; d_gene: NA; abundance: few
CDR3nt: TGTGCCAGCAGTTCGACCGGGACAGGGGCTGGTCAGCCCCAGCATTTT; CDR3aa: CASSSTGTGAGQPQHF; v_gene: TRBV6-6; j_gene: TRBJ1-5; d_gene: TRBD1; abundance: few
CDR3nt: TGTGCTAGTGGTTGGGGAGCGGGGGGGCAAGAGACCCAGTACTTC; CDR3aa: CASGWGAGGQETQYF; v_gene: TRBV12-5; j_gene: TRBJ2-5; d_gene: TRBD2; abundance: NA
CDR3nt: TGTGCCAGCAGTGAAGGCGGGAAAGTGAACACTGAAGCTTTCTTT; CDR3aa: CASSEGGKVNTEAFF; v_gene: TRBV6-1; j_gene: TRBJ1-1; d_gene: NA; abundance: NA
CDR3nt: TGTGCCAGCAGCCCACCGGGACAGGTTCAGCCCCAGCATTTT; CDR3aa: CASSPPGQVQPQHF; v_gene: TRBV28; j_gene: TRBJ1-5; d_gene: TRBD1; abundance: NA
CDR3nt: TGTGCCAGCAGCTCGAGCGGGGGGACCCCTCCAGAGACCCAGTACTTC; CDR3aa: CASSSSGGTPPETQYF; v_gene: TRBV9; j_gene: TRBJ2-5; d_gene: TRBD2; abundance: NA
CDR3nt: TGTGCCAGCAGCTTAAAAGGGACAGGATTTAACAACGGCTACACCTTC; CDR3aa: CASSLKGTGFNNGYTF; v_gene: TRBV7-9; j_gene: TRBJ1-2; d_gene: TRBD1; abundance: NA
CDR3nt: TGTGCCAGTAGTAGGGACAGGTTGAACACTGAAGCTTTCTTT; CDR3aa: CASSRDRLNTEAFF; v_gene: TRBV19; j_gene: TRBJ1-1; d_gene: TRBD1; abundance: NA
CDR3nt: TGTGCCAGGGGGGGGCAGGGGACACGGAACACTGAAGCTTTCTTT; CDR3aa: CARGGQGTRNTEAFF; v_gene: TRBV2; j_gene: TRBJ1-1; d_gene: NA; abundance: NA
CDR3nt: TGTGCCAGCAGCCAAGAAGGTGGGGGGTCGGGTAATGAAAAACTGTTTTTT; CDR3aa: CASSQEGGGSGNEKLFF; v_gene: TRBV4-2; j_gene: TRBJ1-4; d_gene: NA; abundance: few
CDR3nt: TGTGCCAGTAGTATCGAGGGAAACTATGGCTACACCTTC; CDR3aa: CASSIEGNYGYTF; v_gene: TRBV19; j_gene: TRBJ1-2; d_gene: NA; abundance: NA
CDR3nt: TGCGCCAGCAGCTTCACCGAGATAAGATTGAATACGCAGTATTTT; CDR3aa: CASSFTEIRLNTQYF; v_gene: TRBV5-1; j_gene: TRBJ2-3; d_gene: NA; abundance: NA
CDR3nt: TGTGCCAGCAGCGTCAGACAGGTAGCCTCTGGAAACACCATATATTTT; CDR3aa: CASSVRQVASGNTIYF; v_gene: TRBV9; j_gene: TRBJ1-3; d_gene: NA; abundance: NA
CDR3nt: TGTGCCAGCAGTTCAACAGCTAACTATGGCTACACCTTC; CDR3aa: CASSSTANYGYTF; v_gene: TRBV7-2; j_gene: TRBJ1-2; d_gene: NA; abundance: few
CDR3nt: TGTGCCAGCAGCTTACCCCCCTCCTTGCGGGGGGGTCCTTACAATGAGCAGTTCTTC; CDR3aa: CASSLPPSLRGGPYNEQFF; v_gene: TRBV11-1; j_gene: TRBJ2-1; d_gene: TRBD2; abundance: few
CDR3nt: TGTGCCAGCGGGGGGGCTTGGACGCAGTATTTT; CDR3aa: CASGGAWTQYF; v_gene: TRBV5-4; j_gene: TRBJ2-3; d_gene: NA; abundance: NA
CDR3nt: TGCGCCAGCAGCTTGCAGGGGTTGGGCACAGATACGCAGTATTTT; CDR3aa: CASSLQGLGTDTQYF; v_gene: TRBV5-1; j_gene: TRBJ2-3; d_gene: NA; abundance: NA
CDR3nt: TGTGCCAGCAGTCCCTTTGGACAGAGCAATCAGCCCCAGCATTTT; CDR3aa: CASSPFGQSNQPQHF; v_gene: TRBV27; j_gene: TRBJ1-5; d_gene: NA; abundance: NA
CDR3nt: TGTGCCAGCAGTCGTCCGACAGGGGAAGCTTTCTTT; CDR3aa: CASSRPTGEAFF; v_gene: TRBV5-6; j_gene: TRBJ1-1; d_gene: TRBD1; abundance: NA
CDR3nt: TGTGCCAGCAGCGTGACAGGGGCCATTAACACTGAAGCTTTCTTT; CDR3aa: CASSVTGAINTEAFF; v_gene: TRBV9; j_gene: TRBJ1-1; d_gene: TRBD1; abundance: NA
CDR3nt: TGTGCCAGCAGCTCCGCGGCCCTTTGGAATTCACCCCTCCACTTT; CDR3aa: CASSSAALWNSPLHF; v_gene: TRBV11-3; j_gene: TRBJ1-6; d_gene: NA; abundance: few
CDR3nt: TGTGCCTGGAGTACACCGGGATCTTATAATTCACCCCTCCACTTT; CDR3aa: CAWSTPGSYNSPLHF; v_gene: TRBV30; j_gene: TRBJ1-6; d_gene: NA; abundance: NA
CDR3nt: TGTGCCAGCAGCTTAACAGGGTCCTACGAGCAGTACTTC; CDR3aa: CASSLTGSYEQYF; v_gene: TRBV5-4; j_gene: TRBJ2-7; d_gene: NA; abundance: few
CDR3nt: TGTGCCAGCAGTCCCGCAGGGGACTATGGCTACACCTTC; CDR3aa: CASSPAGDYGYTF; v_gene: TRBV6-5; j_gene: TRBJ1-2; d_gene: NA; abundance: few
CDR3nt: TGTGCCAGCAGCGGGACATTCGATCAGCCCCAGCATTTT; CDR3aa: CASSGTFDQPQHF; v_gene: TRBV6-5; j_gene: TRBJ1-5; d_gene: NA; abundance: few
CDR3nt: TGTGCCAGCAGCTTAGGTCGGGAGGGGACACCCCTCCACTTT; CDR3aa: CASSLGREGTPLHF; v_gene: TRBV11-3; j_gene: TRBJ1-6; d_gene: NA; abundance: few